These T cell receptor beta chains were read from a single sample in a study of siplizumab effects on memory and regulatory T cells. Repertoires were generated with immunoSEQ multiplex PCR, while TCRdb's copy carries only in-frame clones and drops some. Of over 100,000 clones in the sample, over 90% were seen once. Source material: Tregs sorted from blood. The receptor source for this set is a human donor in good health. CDR3s include the opening cysteine and the closing phenylalanine or tryptophan. Each record gives: V gene, clone size, D gene, J gene, CDR3 DNA, CDR3 protein. A D gene is named only where the DNA matches it firmly. Clone size is stated in some rows and not others, as once, few, many or a class when expanded.

v_call: TRBV19
clone_size: .
d_call: TRBD1
j_call: TRBJ1-5
cdr3_nt: TGTGCCAGTATGAGGACAGGGGCCCCCAATCAGCCCCAGCATTTT
cdr3_aa: CASMRTGAPNQPQHF

v_call: TRBV27
clone_size: once
d_call: .
j_call: TRBJ2-3
cdr3_nt: TGTGCCAGCAGTTTACAGTGGGCCACAGATACGCAGTATTTT
cdr3_aa: CASSLQWATDTQYF

v_call: TRBV12-5
clone_size: once
d_call: .
j_call: TRBJ2-7
cdr3_nt: TGTGCTAGTGGTTTCAGACAGGAGGACGAGCAGTACTTC
cdr3_aa: CASGFRQEDEQYF

v_call: TRBV5-6
clone_size: .
d_call: .
j_call: TRBJ1-1
cdr3_nt: TGTGCCAGCAGCGCCCGGACCCGATTGAACACTGAAGCTTTCTTT
cdr3_aa: CASSARTRLNTEAFF

v_call: TRBV5-8
clone_size: .
d_call: .
j_call: TRBJ2-2
cdr3_nt: TGTGCCAGCAGCTTTTACGGGGAGCTGTTTTTT
cdr3_aa: CASSFYGELFF

v_call: TRBV4-1
clone_size: once
d_call: .
j_call: TRBJ2-1
cdr3_nt: TGCGCCAGCAGCCAACAGACGGACCTTAGGACGGTAAAGCAGTTCTTC
cdr3_aa: CASSQQTDLRTVKQFF

v_call: TRBV7-8
clone_size: .
d_call: .
j_call: TRBJ1-1
cdr3_nt: TGTGCCAGCAGCTTAATACTGAACACTGAAGCTTTCTTT
cdr3_aa: CASSLILNTEAFF

v_call: TRBV5-1
clone_size: .
d_call: .
j_call: TRBJ2-7
cdr3_nt: TGCGCCAGCAGCCGGGCCAACGAGCAGTACTTC
cdr3_aa: CASSRANEQYF

v_call: TRBV7-9
clone_size: .
d_call: .
j_call: TRBJ1-1
cdr3_nt: TGTGCCAGCAGCCATAATACAGGGATCAGGGTAGCTTTCTTT
cdr3_aa: CASSHNTGIRVAFF

v_call: TRBV29-1
clone_size: .
d_call: .
j_call: TRBJ2-7
cdr3_nt: TGCAGCGTTGGATCCGAGTACGAGCAGTACTTC
cdr3_aa: CSVGSEYEQYF

v_call: TRBV7-9
clone_size: .
d_call: TRBD1
j_call: TRBJ1-1
cdr3_nt: TGTGCCAGCCGGGACAGGGTATCGGGCACTGAAGCTTTCTTT
cdr3_aa: CASRDRVSGTEAFF

v_call: TRBV9
clone_size: once
d_call: TRBD2
j_call: TRBJ2-1
cdr3_nt: TGTGCCAGCAGCGTAGGCTGGGGACTAGCGGGGAATGAGCAGTTCTTC
cdr3_aa: CASSVGWGLAGNEQFF

v_call: TRBV7-9
clone_size: .
d_call: .
j_call: TRBJ1-2
cdr3_nt: TGTGCCAGCAGCGGACCGGGACCGGAGTATGGCTACACCTTC
cdr3_aa: CASSGPGPEYGYTF

v_call: TRBV5-5
clone_size: .
d_call: .
j_call: TRBJ2-4
cdr3_nt: TGTGCCAGCACTGAACTAGCCAAAAACATTCAGTACTTC
cdr3_aa: CASTELAKNIQYF

v_call: TRBV19
clone_size: .
d_call: TRBD2
j_call: TRBJ2-1
cdr3_nt: TGTGCCAGTTCAACTGGCGGGGGAGGTGAGCAGTTCTTC
cdr3_aa: CASSTGGGGEQFF

v_call: TRBV18
clone_size: .
d_call: .
j_call: TRBJ2-2
cdr3_nt: TGTGCCAGCTCACCACCGAGCTCGAAGACCGGGGAGCTGTTTTTT
cdr3_aa: CASSPPSSKTGELFF

v_call: TRBV7-2
clone_size: .
d_call: .
j_call: TRBJ2-1
cdr3_nt: TGTGCCAGCAGCGGGCCGGGGTACGAGCAGTTCTTC
cdr3_aa: CASSGPGYEQFF

v_call: TRBV7-9
clone_size: .
d_call: .
j_call: TRBJ1-1
cdr3_nt: TGTGCCAGCAGCTTAGGGACGGGACCTGAAGCTTTCTTT
cdr3_aa: CASSLGTGPEAFF

v_call: TRBV6-1
clone_size: .
d_call: .
j_call: TRBJ1-5
cdr3_nt: TGTGCCAGCAGTGTCTCAGGGACAATTCTGACCCAGCATTTT
cdr3_aa: CASSVSGTILTQHF